A selection of T cell receptor beta chains follows, all from one sample in a study of T cells in Graves' hyperthyroidism and ophthalmopathy. TCRdb used MiXCR to reprocess the multiplex PCR reads, holding one entry per CDR3 protein. Of approximately 380,000 distinct CDR3 sequences in the sample, roughly 13% were seen once. The sequencing sample was made of blood. The receptors originated from a man aged 50 or older with Graves' ophthalmopathy. CDR3s include the opening cysteine and the closing phenylalanine or tryptophan. D genes are given only for firm matches.

D	V	CDR3
TRBD1	TRBV2	CASIKQGSPNEKLFF
.	TRBV7-9	CASSLATRGTEAFF
.	TRBV19	CAASEGRNQPQHF
TRBD2	TRBV10-3	CAISGFSGKPDTQYF
TRBD1	TRBV10-2	CGTGQDNSGSTIYF
TRBD2	TRBV9	CASSVGLAGVYNEQFF
.	TRBV7-9	CASSPEGPDTQYF
.	TRBV19	CASKQSSGANVLTF
TRBD2	TRBV3-1	CASSRFAGVIAETQYF
TRBD2	TRBV20-1	CSARAASGRGTQYF
.	TRBV20-1	CSATALRASYEQYF
.	TRBV28	CASTQDPDIQYF
TRBD1	TRBV12-3/TRBV12-4	CASREQGSGYEQYF
TRBD2	TRBV7-9	CASSPERLGGPTSGRAGSVYEQYF
.	TRBV20-1	CSAVGRQGANTGELFF
.	TRBV5-1	CASSLGGVHNQPQHF
.	TRBV12-3/TRBV12-4	CATITSDAAAPSGNTIYF
.	TRBV13	CASSLGRLGATLF
.	TRBV6-5	CASSYAQGGGYTF
.	TRBV3-1	CASSQTGHYGYTF
.	TRBV18	CASSRYQETQYF
TRBD2	TRBV20-1	CSARRRDLGLASGLGEQFF
.	TRBV5-4	CASSLLGDLAKNIQYF
.	TRBV5-8	CASSLGGTTYNEQFF
TRBD2	TRBV7-9	CASSPGLAGGTPYNEQFF
TRBD1	TRBV5-4	CASSLQGDRETQYF
.	TRBV2	CARALSGSNSPLHF
TRBD1	TRBV12-3/TRBV12-4	CASSPGDRVGGYTF
.	TRBV20-1	CSSSDGQETQYF
.	TRBV24-1	CATSDLQGREQFF
TRBD1	TRBV10-2	CASSDLGQGADTEAFF
TRBD1	TRBV20-1	CSAGDDRDPYEQYF
.	TRBV20-1	CSASRGRALETQYF
.	TRBV18	CASSPGLSNEQFF
TRBD2	TRBV5-6	CASSLVPGTSGRTETQYF
.	TRBV3-1	CASSRRQGNTEAFF
.	TRBV29-1	CSVDFYNEQFF
.	TRBV12-3/TRBV12-4	CASSPTGLGEKLFF
.	TRBV2	CASTEPSSGNTIYF
TRBD2	TRBV15	CATSKGLAALEQYF
.	TRBV6-2/TRBV6-3	CASTGLGAGLNTGELFF
TRBD2	TRBV20-1	CSARRLAGRQYF
TRBD2	TRBV5-1	CASSLLAGQTGELFF
.	TRBV12-5	CASGSYTSSYEQYF
.	TRBV20-1	CSVLDGVRGGEQFF
TRBD2	TRBV6-2/TRBV6-3	CASSIEASGRTNEQFF
TRBD1	TRBV10-3	CAIRSGQGALDGYTF
.	TRBV29-1	CSVEPGGGKAFF
.	TRBV12-5	CASGSGDVGYTF
.	TRBV12-3/TRBV12-4	CASSLGWRDAHAQYF